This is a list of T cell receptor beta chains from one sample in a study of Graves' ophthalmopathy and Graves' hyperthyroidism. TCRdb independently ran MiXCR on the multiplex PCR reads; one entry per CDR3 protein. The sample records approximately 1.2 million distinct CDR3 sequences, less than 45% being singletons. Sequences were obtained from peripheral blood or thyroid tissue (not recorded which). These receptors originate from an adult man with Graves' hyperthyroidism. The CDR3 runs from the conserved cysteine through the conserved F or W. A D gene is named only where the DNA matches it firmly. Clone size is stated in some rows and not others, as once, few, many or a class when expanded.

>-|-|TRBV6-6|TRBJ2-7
TGCGCCAGCAGTGAGGAGGGGACCTCCTACGAGCAGTACTTC
CASSEEGTSYEQYF
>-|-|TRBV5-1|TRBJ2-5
TGCGCCAGCAGTGAGACGGGTCAAGAGACCCAGTACTTC
CASSETGQETQYF
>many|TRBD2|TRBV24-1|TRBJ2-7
TGTGCCACCAGTGACGGACCTAACACTAGCGGGAGGAGTCAGTACTTC
CATSDGPNTSGRSQYF
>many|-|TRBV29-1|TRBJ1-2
TGCAGCGTTCTTGTTCTAGATGGCTACACCTTC
CSVLVLDGYTF
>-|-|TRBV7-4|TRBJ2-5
TGTGCCAGCAGCTTACAGAGAGCAGGGAGCTTT
CASSLQRAGSF
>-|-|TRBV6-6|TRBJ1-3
TGTGCCAGCAGTTACTCCACCACCATATATTTT
CASSYSTTIYF
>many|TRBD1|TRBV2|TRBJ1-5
TGTGCCAGCAGTGAACACAGGGGCAGCAATCAGCCCCAGCATTTT
CASSEHRGSNQPQHF
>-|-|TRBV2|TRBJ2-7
TGTGCCAGCAGTGAAGCGCTGGCAGGTGGATACGAGCAGTACTTC
CASSEALAGGYEQYF
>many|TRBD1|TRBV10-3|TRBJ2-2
TGTGCCATCAGGACAGGGGGCGCGGACACCGGGGAGCTGTTTTTT
CAIRTGGADTGELFF
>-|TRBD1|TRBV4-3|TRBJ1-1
TGCGCCAGCAGCCAAGCGGGCAGGGGGCATACTGAAGCTTTCTTT
CASSQAGRGHTEAFF
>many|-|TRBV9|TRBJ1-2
-
CASSPVARGNTF
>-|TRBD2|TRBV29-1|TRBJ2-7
TGCAGCGTTGCGGGGCACACCGGGAGGGTTTACGAGCAGTACTTC
CSVAGHTGRVYEQYF
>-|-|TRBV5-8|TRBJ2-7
TGTGCCAGCAGCTTCAGGGGCCTCGTCTACGAGCAGTACTTC
CASSFRGLVYEQYF
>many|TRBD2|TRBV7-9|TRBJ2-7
TGTGCCAGCAGCCCACCGGGACTAGCGAACGACGAGCAGTACTTC
CASSPPGLANDEQYF
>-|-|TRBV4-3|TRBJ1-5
TGCGCCAGCAGCCAAGATTCGGTGAATCAGCCCCAGCATTTT
CASSQDSVNQPQHF
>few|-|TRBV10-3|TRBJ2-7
TGTGCCAGCAGCCCCCAGCGGGTCTACGAGCAGTACTTC
CASSPQRVYEQYF
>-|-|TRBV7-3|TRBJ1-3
TGTGCCAGCAGCTCAGCAGCGGGATATGGAAACACCATATATTTT
CASSSAAGYGNTIYF